The clone carrying this TCR beta chain occurred many times. The antigen is not known. The data stem from a study of breast tumors, draining lymph nodes, adjacent tissues. Overall study results and limits: Compared with lymph nodes, tumors were less diverse; compared with nontumor tissue, more. Tumor and nontumor repertoires were significantly more similar in luminal-like than in basal-like breast cancer. Most tumor T cells seemingly derive from lymph node, then expand in tumor.

Germline CDR1 is MRHNA and CDR2 is SNTAGT. The CDR3 is 13 amino acids. V was clipped by 3 bases and J by 9 bases; unmatched bases: 7. The lymph nodes were axillary draining lymph nodes from breast cancer patients. TCRdb reprocessed the multiplex PCR reads with MiXCR, giving one entry per CDR3 protein. The sample has 85,000 to 120,000 distinct CDR3 sequences, about 30% seen once. The sample consisted of axillary lymph node tissue. The V call is TRBV6-4, the J call TRBJ1-2, with 7 bases aligning to TRBD1. The receptor was isolated from a female donor with breast cancer. Some clones in this sample may be carry-over from other donors' samples. This CDR3 reads CASSERQGRSYTF. The CDR3 region has the DNA TGTGCCAGCAGTGAAAGACAGGGCAGAAGCTACACCTTC.